These 27 T cell receptor beta chains were all obtained from the same sample, sequenced in a study of blood T cell repertoires in COVID-19. The assay was immunoSEQ multiplex PCR, and TCRdb's table has in-frame clones only and misses some. The sample has about 290,000 clones, around four fifths seen once. Input material: peripheral blood. The receptors were sampled from a woman between 45 and 65 years old with active or convalescent COVID-19.

The V call is TRBV28, the J call TRBJ1-2, with D uncertain. The V gene's germline CDR1 is MDHEN and CDR2 SYDVKM. Deletions cut 2 bases from V and 2 bases from J, with 6 bases between. The length of the CDR3 is 13 residues. CDR3 nucleotide sequence: TGTGCCAGCAGTTTAACAGAAAACTATGGCTACACCTTC. Protein product: CASSLTENYGYTF.

CDR3 in DNA: TGTGCCAGCAGGGGGACTAGCGGGAGGGCCCATGAGCAGTTCTTC. Amino acids: CASRGTSGRAHEQFF. The chain couples TRBV6-5 to TRBJ2-1, with 16 bases matching TRBD2. This CDR3 comprises 15 residues. Germline CDR1 reads MNHEY; CDR2 reads SVGAGI. The trim removed 6 bases at V and 8 bases at J, leaving 4 bases unmatched.

The gene calls are TRBV27 and TRBJ2-2; possible D gene TRBD2, 6 bases. This CDR3 comprises 14 residues. Per germline, CDR1 MNHEY and CDR2 SMNVEV (reference sequence). Trimming took 6 bases from V and 6 from J, leaving 14 bases between them. The CDR3 protein is CASSRVADAGELFF. The CDR3 DNA reads TGTGCCAGCAGCCGAGTAGCGGATGCCGGGGAGCTGTTTTTT.

The CDR3 DNA is TGTGCCAGCAGGCCCGATAGCGGGGAGACCTACGAGCAGTACTTC. Protein: CASRPDSGETYEQYF. The chain has TRBV6-5 and TRBJ2-7; TRBD2 matches at 8 bases. V shed 6 bases and J 2 bases; nucleotides not matched to a gene: 9. CDR1 and CDR2 from the germline V gene are MNHEY and SVGAGI. The CDR3 sequence is 15 residues long.

The V and J genes are TRBV7-9 and TRBJ2-7; 7 nucleotides agree with TRBD2. The CDR3 loop spans 15 amino acids. The J segment lost 0 bases and the V segment lost 4 bases, leaving 6 bases of the junction unmatched. Germline V gene lookup returns CDR1 SEHNR and CDR2 FQNEAQ (reference sequence). Here the CDR3 reads CASSSLATNSYEQYF. In DNA form, the CDR3 reads TGTGCCAGCAGCTCACTAGCGACCAACTCCTACGAGCAGTACTTC.

The chain recombines TRBV5-1 with TRBJ2-3; TRBD2 matches at 9 bases. CDR1 SGHRS and CDR2 YFSETQ come from the germline V gene. This CDR3 comprises 16 residues. V trimming: 0 bases; J trimming: 5 bases; junction bases outside the gene matches: 7. The CDR3: CASSLGASGNRDTQYF. The DNA of the CDR3 is TGCGCCAGCAGCTTGGGTGCTAGCGGGAATAGAGATACGCAGTATTTT.

The chain is built from TRBV7-9 and TRBJ1-6; D is perhaps TRBD1 (6 bases). The length of the CDR3 is 13 residues. Germline V gene sequence: CDR1 SEHNR, CDR2 FQNEAQ (reference sequence). V was cut by 5 bases and J by 7 bases, with 9 bases left in between. In nucleotides, the CDR3 is TGTGCCAGCAGCCCCACAGGGAATTCACCCCTCCACTTT. Translation gives CASSPTGNSPLHF.

The chain is built from TRBV19 and TRBJ1-6, with 10 positions matching TRBD1. Germline V lookup: CDR1 LNHDA, CDR2 SQIVND (reference sequence). The CDR3 contains 17 residues. V lost 7 bases to trimming and J lost 0 bases; unmatched junction nucleotides: 6. CDR3 in DNA: TGTGCCAGTAACCCGACAGGGGGCGACTCCTATAATTCACCCCTCCACTTT. Protein product: CASNPTGGDSYNSPLHF.

This clone was observed a handful of times. The chain links TRBV28 to TRBJ1-1, with TRBD1 as a possible D gene (6 bases). Looked up from germline, CDR1 is MDHEN and CDR2 is SYDVKM. The CDR3 spans 14 residues. V was pared by 5 bases and J by 4 bases, with 14 bases between. The CDR3 nucleotides are TGTGCCAGCAGTCTCCCCCCAGGGGTCACTGAAGCTTTCTTT. Protein: CASSLPPGVTEAFF.

The chain joins TRBV5-1 to TRBJ1-1; no clear D gene. CDR3 length: 14 amino acids. V was shortened by 0 bases and J by 3 bases, with 9 bases between the two germline ends. Looked up from germline, CDR1 is SGHRS and CDR2 is YFSETQ. The CDR3 protein is CASSLEKPDTEAFF. The CDR3 DNA reads TGCGCCAGCAGCTTGGAGAAACCGGACACTGAAGCTTTCTTT.

The count of this clone is one. The chain is built from TRBV4-1 and TRBJ1-6; weak D call: TRBD1 (6 bases). Trimming took off 1 base at V and 0 bases at J, with 13 bases between the two ends. Germline lookup yields CDR1 MGHRA and CDR2 YSYEKL. The CDR3 sequence is 18 residues long. CDR3 nucleotides: TGCGCCAGCAGCCAAGGGGTAAGGGGGAGCTCCTATAATTCACCCCTCCACTTT. As protein: CASSQGVRGSSYNSPLHF.

This chain links TRBV19 with TRBJ1-3; TRBD1 aligns across 7 bases. V was pared by 6 bases and J by 2 bases, with 1 base of the junction left unmatched. The germline CDR1 and CDR2 sequences are LNHDA and SQIVND (reference sequence). CDR3 length: 13 residues. CDR3 coding DNA: TGTGCCAGTAGCCAGGGGGCTGGAAACACCATATATTTT. Translation: CASSQGAGNTIYF.

The chain employs TRBV4-2 and TRBJ2-3; D may be TRBD2 (6 bases). Trimming pared 2 bases from V and 1 base from J, leaving 10 bases between. The CDR3 is 15 amino acids. Germline CDR1 and CDR2: LGHNA and YNFKEQ. In nucleotides, the CDR3 is TGTGCCAGCAGCCAATCCGTAGCGGGCACAGATACGCAGTATTTT. Protein product: CASSQSVAGTDTQYF.

This sequence joins TRBV5-1 and TRBJ1-2; 7 nucleotides line up with TRBD1. The J segment lost 2 bases and the V segment lost 4 bases, leaving 5 bases of the junction unmatched. Germline V gene data show CDR1 as SGHRS and CDR2 as YFSETQ. The CDR3 spans 14 residues. CDR3 in DNA: TGCGCCAGCAGCCCGGGGGACAGAAACTATGGCTACACCTTC. Translated: CASSPGDRNYGYTF.

The chain joins TRBV29-1 to TRBJ2-2, with 9 bases lining up with TRBD2. The V gene end was trimmed by 6 bases and the J gene end by 3 bases; junction bases not matched to a gene: 5. Per the germline V gene, CDR1 is SQVTM and CDR2 is ANQGSEA. This CDR3 has 14 amino acids. The CDR3 is CSVVAGVHTGELFF. CDR3 in DNA: TGCAGCGTGGTAGCGGGAGTCCACACCGGGGAGCTGTTTTTT.

In its sample, this clone was seen a few times. The chain has TRBV11-1 and TRBJ2-7, with a weak D call TRBD1 (5 bases). The CDR3 spans 15 residues. Germline V gene sequence: CDR1 SGHAT, CDR2 FQDESV (reference sequence). The V gene lost 5 bases and the J gene lost 1 base, with 15 bases spanning the gap. CDR3 residues: CASSTPGFQSYEQYF. DNA of the CDR3: TGTGCCAGCAGCACCCCAGGGTTCCAATCCTACGAGCAGTACTTC.

This rearrangement joins TRBV4-1 to TRBJ1-5; D is possibly TRBD1 (5 bases). CDR3 length: 16 residues. V was shortened by 0 bases and J by 4 bases, with 13 bases between the two germline ends. The germline V gene encodes CDR1 MGHRA and CDR2 YSYEKL. CDR3 nucleotides: TGCGCCAGCAGCCAAGATTTCGGGGGTGGAAATCAGCCCCAGCATTTT. The encoded protein is CASSQDFGGGNQPQHF.

Only one count was recorded for this clone. CDR3 DNA: TGTGCCAGCAGCTTGGCCGGGACTAGCGGGAGCCGCCGCACCGATGAGCAGTTCTTC. Amino acids: CASSLAGTSGSRRTDEQFF. The genes are TRBV5-8 and TRBJ2-1; TRBD2 matches at 14 bases. In germline, CDR1 is SGHTS, CDR2 YDEGEE. The CDR3 loop spans 19 amino acids. V shed 0 bases, J shed 8 bases, and the junction held 13 bases outside the gene matches.

This clone was seen once. This chain's CDR3 is CASSYPGEMNTEAFF. The CDR3 bases are TGTGCCAGCAGTTACCCGGGGGAGATGAACACTGAAGCTTTCTTT. The chain uses TRBV28 and TRBJ1-1; D might be TRBD1 (5 bases). CDR3 length equals 15 residues. Germline values: CDR1 MDHEN, CDR2 SYDVKM. Trimming pared 4 bases from V and 0 bases from J, leaving 12 bases between.

CDR3 nucleotides: TGTGCCAGTAGTTGGACTAGCGGCGACAATGAGCAGTTCTTC. It codes for CASSWTSGDNEQFF. This chain connects TRBV19 to TRBJ2-1; 10 nucleotides agree with TRBD2. CDR1 LNHDA and CDR2 SQIVND come from the germline V gene (reference sequence). CDR3 size: 14 residues. Unmatched junction bases numbered 3, after V lost 5 bases and J lost 5 bases.

This chain uses TRBV28 with TRBJ1-1; tentative D call: TRBD1 (5 bases). Germline CDR1 and CDR2: MDHEN and SYDVKM. The CDR3 contains 15 residues. The germline V and J ends were trimmed by 8 bases and 1 base, with 17 bases remaining between them. CDR3 nucleotides: TGTGCCAGCGGCCCTGGGGGGACGGAGAACACTGAAGCTTTCTTT. Amino acids: CASGPGGTENTEAFF.

The genes are TRBV11-3 and TRBJ2-1; D call uncertain. The CDR3 totals 12 residues. From germline, CDR1 is SGHNT and CDR2 YENEEA. V lost 2 bases, J lost 6 bases, and 5 bases lay in between. CDR3 coding DNA: TGTGCCAGCAGCTTATACAGCAATGAGCAGTTCTTC. Translating it yields CASSLYSNEQFF.

The chain links TRBV4-1 to TRBJ2-7; D not certain. The V gene lost 0 bases and the J gene lost 8 bases, with 11 bases spanning the gap. The CDR3 is made up of 13 amino acids. Germline V CDR1 and CDR2: MGHRA, YSYEKL. Here the CDR3 DNA reads TGCGCCAGCAGCCAAGATACTCCTTTCAAGCAGTACTTC. It translates to CASSQDTPFKQYF.

The J gene is TRBJ1-4, the V gene TRBV2, with D perhaps TRBD1 (6 bases). V lost 3 bases, J lost 8 bases, and 13 bases lay in between. Germline V lookup: CDR1 SNHLY, CDR2 FYNNEI. This CDR3 is 14 amino acids long. DNA for the CDR3: TGTGCCAGCAGTGAGGAAAGGGGGGGAGAAAAACTGTTTTTT. This codes for CASSEERGGEKLFF.

This chain connects TRBV3-1 (or the pseudogene TRBV3-2) to TRBJ2-3, with D perhaps matching TRBD1 (5 bases). V lost 4 bases, J lost 0 bases, and 11 bases lay in between. The CDR3 has 15 amino acids. CDR1 LGHDT and CDR2 YNNKEL come from the germline V gene (reference sequence). The CDR3 DNA reads TGTGCCAGCAGCCGGCAACCAGGGAGCACAGATACGCAGTATTTT. This translates into CASSRQPGSTDTQYF.

The sample holds a few counts of this clone. The V call is TRBV5-1, the J call TRBJ2-7, with TRBD2 identical over 7 bases. The CDR3 covers 15 residues. J was trimmed by 4 bases and V by 0 bases; bases with no gene match: 7. Germline lookup yields CDR1 SGHRS and CDR2 YFSETQ. The CDR3, as DNA: TGCGCCAGCAGCTTGGGGGGACTATACGTTTACGAGCAGTACTTC. It specifies CASSLGGLYVYEQYF.

The gene calls are TRBV2 and TRBJ1-3; possible D gene TRBD1, 5 bases. This CDR3 spans 14 amino acids. Germline V gene data show CDR1 as SNHLY and CDR2 as FYNNEI. The germline V and J ends were trimmed by 6 bases and 1 base, with 10 bases remaining between them. DNA for the CDR3: TGTGCCAGCAGCGCCCAGGGATCTGGAAACACCATATATTTT. The encoded protein is CASSAQGSGNTIYF.